The text below deals with one T cell receptor (beta chain). Its antigen is not known. The sample originates from a study of cytomegalovirus exposure and HLA in healthy donors. Findings and caveats of the study: In a later analysis, at a false discovery rate of 0.05, roughly 16,000 TCR beta sequences matched HLA alleles.

The CDR3 has 14 residues. Germline V gives CDR1 SGHTA, CDR2 FQGNSA. V was clipped by 2 bases and J by 2 bases, with 8 bases between them. The PCR employed 60 Vbeta primers together with 13 Jbeta primers. Repertoires were generated with immunoSEQ multiplex PCR, while TCRdb's copy carries only in-frame clones and drops some. The sample yields around 100,000 clones, 60% to 85% seen once. The sample was PBMCs. The chain is built from TRBV7-2 and TRBJ2-3; the D gene is possibly TRBD1 (6 bases). The clonotype originates from a man aged 50 or older in good health and CMV-seropositive. CDR3 nucleotides: TGTGCCAGCAGCTTACAGGGGTTCACAGATACGCAGTATTTT. This gives the protein CASSLQGFTDTQYF.